Below are 29 T cell receptor beta chains sequenced from a single sample in a study of OX40 agonist ivuxolimab in advanced cancers. The repertoire was sequenced with immunoSEQ multiplex PCR; TCRdb's copy has only in-frame clones and lacks some. Among tens of thousands of clones listed, around nine tenths were seen once. The sample was CD4+ or CD8+ T cells sorted from blood, taken in a trial of the OX40 agonist ivuxolimab. All receptors derive from an adult with an advanced solid tumor such as melanoma, head and neck, liver or kidney cancer.

The chain is built from TRBV5-1 and TRBJ2-7, with 11 bases identical to TRBD2. V dropped 4 bases and J dropped 2; count of bases not matched to a gene: 23. The germline CDR1 and CDR2 sequences are SGHRS and YFSETQ. This CDR3 is 21 amino acids long. CDR3 nucleotides: TGCGCCAGCAGCCTGGGGTCTGTGAGGGTAGGACTAGCGGGTTTACCCTACGAGCAGTACTTC. Protein product: CASSLGSVRVGLAGLPYEQYF.

The gene calls are TRBV2 and TRBJ2-7, with 7 bases identical to TRBD1. CDR1 and CDR2 from the germline V gene are SNHLY and FYNNEI. Trimming at V came to 8 bases and at J to 3 bases, leaving 7 bases not matched to a gene. The CDR3 spans 13 residues. CDR3 bases: TGTGCCAGCTGCGGACAGGTCCTCTACGAGCAGTACTTC. Protein sequence: CASCGQVLYEQYF.

This clone was detected only once. The rearrangement uses TRBV19 and TRBJ2-3; 8 nucleotides line up with TRBD1. Per the germline V gene, CDR1 is LNHDA and CDR2 is SQIVND (reference sequence). The junction had 8 bases not matched to a gene; V was cut back by 4 bases and J by 5 bases. The CDR3 covers 15 residues. CDR3 sequence reads: CASSTQGAYGDTQYF. The CDR3 DNA reads as TGTGCCAGTAGTACCCAGGGGGCCTACGGAGATACGCAGTATTTT.

V usage is TRBV30 and J usage is TRBJ1-4, with 8 bases aligning to TRBD1. CDR1 GTSNPN and CDR2 SVGIG come from the germline V gene (reference sequence). The ends lost 2 bases at V and 7 bases at J; junction bases unmatched: 6. This CDR3 is built from 14 residues. CDR3 nucleotide sequence: TGTGCCTGGAGTACAGGGGGTTGGGGTGAAAAACTGTTTTTT. Residues: CAWSTGGWGEKLFF.

The chain recombines TRBV9 with TRBJ2-7; TRBD2 matches at 14 bases. V trimming: 2 bases; J trimming: 4 bases; junction bases outside the gene matches: 11. CDR1 SGDLS and CDR2 YYNGEE come from the germline V gene. There are 18 residues in the CDR3. CDR3 region: CASSVGGTSGSIRYEQYF. Written as DNA, the CDR3 is TGTGCCAGCAGCGTTGGAGGGACTAGCGGGAGTATAAGGTACGAGCAGTACTTC.

The rearrangement joins TRBV4-2 to TRBJ2-2; 10 bases match TRBD2. CDR1 and CDR2 (germline): LGHNA, YNFKEQ. The CDR3 has 19 amino acids. With V trimmed by 0 bases and J by 4 bases, 11 bases remained unmatched. CDR3 DNA: TGTGCCAGCAGCCAAGAACGAGCGGGAGGGAGAGGGAGCACCGGGGAGCTGTTTTTT. Encoded protein: CASSQERAGGRGSTGELFF.

This chain connects TRBV4-1 to TRBJ1-5, with D uncertain. The germline gives CDR1 MGHRA, CDR2 YSYEKL. The CDR3 loop spans 15 amino acids. V was cut by 0 bases and J by 4 bases, with 10 bases left in between. CDR3 sequence (DNA): TGCGCCAGCAGCCAAGATGGGGTTAGTAATCAGCCCCAGCATTTT. It specifies CASSQDGVSNQPQHF.

The gene calls are TRBV5-6 and TRBJ2-3, with 11 bases that match TRBD2. From germline, CDR1 is SGHDT and CDR2 YYEEEE. The trim removed 4 bases at V and 2 bases at J, leaving 9 bases unmatched. This CDR3 spans 17 amino acids. The CDR3 protein is CASSTGTSGRLTDTQYF. The CDR3 DNA reads TGTGCCAGCAGCACCGGGACTAGCGGCCGACTCACAGATACGCAGTATTTT.

The sample holds one count of this clone. DNA for the CDR3: TGTGCCAGCAGCTTAGCGGGGGGACAGGTTAGCAATCAGCCCCAGCATTTT. This sequence encodes CASSLAGGQVSNQPQHF. The chain carries TRBV7-8 and TRBJ1-5; 8 nucleotides agree with TRBD1. CDR3 length equals 17 residues. The ends lost 0 bases at V and 0 bases at J; junction bases unmatched: 4. Germline V CDR1 and CDR2: SGHVS, FQNEAQ.

The chain's CDR3 is CASSLEGPYGYTF. The CDR3 region has the DNA TGTGCCAGCAGTTTAGAGGGGCCCTATGGCTACACCTTC. The chain carries TRBV28 and TRBJ1-2, with TRBD1 as a possible D gene (5 bases). V lost 2 bases and J lost 4, with 8 bases in between. The length of the CDR3 is 13 residues. The germline V gene encodes CDR1 MDHEN and CDR2 SYDVKM.

The chain recombines TRBV9 with TRBJ2-2; weak D call: TRBD2 (6 bases). There are 15 residues in the CDR3. Germline loops: CDR1 SGDLS, CDR2 YYNGEE. V dropped 0 bases and J dropped 5 bases, with 11 bases sitting between them. CDR3 amino acids: CASSVALAGTGELFF. For the CDR3, the DNA is TGTGCCAGCAGCGTAGCACTAGCCGGGACCGGGGAGCTGTTTTTT.

Remarks on this clone: Sequence at one end of the junction differs from germline and may be a read error. The V call is TRBV7-7, the J call TRBJ1-4; D possibly corresponds to TRBD1 (5 bases). CDR3 length: 13 residues. The V gene's germline CDR1 is SSHAT and CDR2 FNYEAQ (reference sequence). CDR3 amino acids: CASSPGEGGKLFF. The CDR3 DNA sequence: TGTGCTAGCAGTCCGGGGGAGGGCGGGAAACTGTTTTTT.

The chain recombines TRBV19 with TRBJ1-5; the D is unclear. Germline assignment: CDR1 LNHDA and CDR2 SQIVND (reference sequence). The CDR3 totals 13 residues. V was pared by 4 bases and J by 0 bases, with 4 bases between. The DNA of the CDR3 is TGTGCCAGTAGTACGATTAGCAATCAGCCCCAGCATTTT. Amino acid sequence: CASSTISNQPQHF.

The chain combines TRBV9 with TRBJ2-6; tentatively, D is TRBD1 or TRBD2 (6 bases each). Trimming removed 0 bases from V and 1 base from J, with 14 bases in between. Germline values: CDR1 SGDLS, CDR2 YYNGEE. This CDR3 is built from 18 residues. The CDR3 reads CASSVEGGSSSGANVLTF. The CDR3 nucleotides are TGTGCCAGCAGCGTAGAAGGGGGGTCGTCTTCTGGGGCCAACGTCCTGACTTTC.

The table lists this clone with a few counts. The rearrangement joins TRBV7-3 to TRBJ2-7; 8 bases align to TRBD1. The length of the CDR3 is 13 residues. CDR1 is SGHTA and CDR2 is FQGTGA in the germline V gene. V shed 1 base and J 5 bases; nucleotides not matched to a gene: 1. The CDR3 here is CASSLNRGDEQYF. The CDR3 DNA sequence: TGTGCCAGCAGCTTAAACAGGGGGGACGAGCAGTACTTC.

V and J are TRBV19 and TRBJ2-3; unclear D gene. The V and J ends lost 3 bases and 4 bases respectively, with 8 bases between them. The CDR3 totals 13 residues. CDR1 and CDR2 (germline): LNHDA, SQIVND (reference sequence). CDR3 coding DNA: TGTGCCAGTAGTATTCGGCGCGCAGATACGCAGTATTTT. It codes for CASSIRRADTQYF.

The CDR3 is CASSIKEMETQYF. The CDR3 region has the DNA TGTGCCAGTAGTATCAAAGAAATGGAGACCCAGTACTTC. The chain joins TRBV19 to TRBJ2-5; D is ambiguous. The CDR3 spans 13 residues. The V gene's germline CDR1 is LNHDA and CDR2 SQIVND (reference sequence). Trimming pared 3 bases from V and 5 bases from J, leaving 10 bases between.

This rearrangement joins TRBV10-3 to TRBJ1-1; tentatively, D is TRBD1 (6 bases). The V end lost 4 bases, the J end lost 1 base, and 10 bases lay between the germline ends. This CDR3 is 14 amino acids long. Germline values: CDR1 ENHRY, CDR2 SYGVKD. In nucleotides, the CDR3 is TGTGCCATCAGTGTTCAGGGGACGAACACTGAAGCTTTCTTT. Protein: CAISVQGTNTEAFF.

The V and J genes are TRBV5-4 and TRBJ1-1, with D perhaps TRBD1 (5 bases). CDR1 and CDR2 (germline): SGHNT, YYREEE (reference sequence). Trimming left V 4 bases short and J 2 bases short, with 9 bases between. The CDR3 is 13 residues long. CDR3 protein: CASSPDSNTEAFF. The DNA of the CDR3 is TGTGCCAGCAGCCCCGACAGTAACACTGAAGCTTTCTTT.

The chain employs TRBV6-5 and TRBJ1-5, with 8 bases aligning to TRBD1. Germline lookup yields CDR1 MNHEY and CDR2 SVGAGI. There are 14 residues in the CDR3. After removal of 10 bases from V and 6 bases from J, the junction contained 11 bases not matched to a gene. The CDR3 bases are TGTGCCACTTCAGGAGACAGGGGTTCTCAGCCCCAGCATTTT. Its translation is CATSGDRGSQPQHF.

The genes are TRBV30 and TRBJ1-1, with 8 bases fitting TRBD1. V dropped 3 bases and J dropped 9; count of bases not matched to a gene: 9. CDR3 length: 13 amino acids. The germline gives CDR1 GTSNPN, CDR2 SVGIG (reference sequence). The CDR3 DNA follows: TGTGCCTGGAGGGAACCGGGACAGGCGCAAGCTTTCTTT. The encoded protein is CAWREPGQAQAFF.

The chain couples TRBV11-2 to TRBJ2-3; no firm D call. V lost 5 bases, J lost 0 bases, and 9 bases lay in between. Germline CDR1 SGHAT, CDR2 FQNNGV. The CDR3 consists of 14 residues. CDR3: CASSTASSTDTQYF. The CDR3 bases are TGTGCCAGCAGCACGGCCAGTAGCACAGATACGCAGTATTTT.

The rearrangement links TRBV25-1 to TRBJ1-4; TRBD1 is a possible D gene (6 bases). Germline CDR1 is MGHDK and CDR2 is SYGVNS. With 6 bases removed from V and 8 bases from J, the gap between germline ends came to 19 bases. This CDR3 has 15 amino acids. The CDR3 loop is CASSPMPGAGEKLFF. The CDR3 DNA follows: TGTGCCAGCAGCCCCATGCCAGGGGCTGGGGAAAAACTGTTTTTT.

The chain links TRBV6-1 to TRBJ1-5, with D unresolved. The CDR3 covers 16 residues. The V and J ends lost 2 bases and 0 bases respectively, with 11 bases between them. Germline V gives CDR1 MNHNS, CDR2 SASEGT. The CDR3 sequence is CASSELKDYSNQPQHF. In nucleotides, the CDR3 is TGTGCCAGCAGTGAACTGAAGGATTATAGCAATCAGCCCCAGCATTTT.

This clone has only a few counts. The V and J genes are TRBV15 and TRBJ2-7, with D maybe TRBD2 (6 bases). The CDR3 has 15 amino acids. The germline V gene has CDR1 LNHNV and CDR2 YYDKDF (reference sequence). Trimming cost V 1 base and J 6 bases, with 16 bases left between them. This CDR3 is CATSRASGVQGEQYF. The CDR3 DNA sequence: TGTGCCACCAGCAGAGCATCGGGAGTTCAGGGCGAGCAGTACTTC.

The count of this clone is one. The chain combines TRBV5-1 with TRBJ2-1; possibly TRBD1 for D (6 bases). Germline CDR1 SGHRS, CDR2 YFSETQ. The CDR3 has 13 amino acids. The germline V and J ends were trimmed by 4 bases and 1 base, with 6 bases remaining between them. CDR3 sequence: CASSRGSYNEQFF. The CDR3 bases are TGCGCCAGCAGCAGGGGGTCCTACAATGAGCAGTTCTTC.

This chain uses TRBV7-9 with TRBJ2-5, with a tentative D call TRBD2 (6 bases). This CDR3 has 13 amino acids. Per the germline V gene, CDR1 is SEHNR and CDR2 is FQNEAQ (reference sequence). Trimming stripped 3 bases from V and 1 base from J, with 6 bases between. The CDR3 reads CASSFGGQETQYF. The CDR3 coding sequence is TGTGCCAGCAGCTTCGGGGGCCAAGAGACCCAGTACTTC. The variable domain in full, completed from reference TRBV7-9 and TRBJ2-5, reads DTGVSQNPRHKITKRGQNVTFRCDPISEHNRLYWYRQTLGQGPEFLTYFQNEAQLEKSRLLSDRFSAERPKGSFSTLEIQRTEQGDSAMYLCASSFGGQETQYFGPGTRLLVL.

This chain joins TRBV2 and TRBJ2-3, with D perhaps TRBD1 or TRBD2 (5 bases each). The germline V and J ends were trimmed by 5 bases and 6 bases, with 15 bases remaining between them. This CDR3 has 14 residues. The germline gives CDR1 SNHLY, CDR2 FYNNEI. CDR3 amino acids: CASSLDRGRDTQYF. The CDR3 region has the DNA TGTGCCAGCAGTTTAGATCGGGGACGGGATACGCAGTATTTT.

The chain couples TRBV11-2 to TRBJ1-2, with D possibly being TRBD1 (5 bases). The CDR3 has 13 residues. Germline V gives CDR1 SGHAT, CDR2 FQNNGV. Trimming pared 1 base from V and 4 bases from J, leaving 7 bases between. CDR3 sequence: CASSLGGTYGYTF. The CDR3 bases are TGTGCCAGCAGCTTAGGAGGGACCTATGGCTACACCTTC.